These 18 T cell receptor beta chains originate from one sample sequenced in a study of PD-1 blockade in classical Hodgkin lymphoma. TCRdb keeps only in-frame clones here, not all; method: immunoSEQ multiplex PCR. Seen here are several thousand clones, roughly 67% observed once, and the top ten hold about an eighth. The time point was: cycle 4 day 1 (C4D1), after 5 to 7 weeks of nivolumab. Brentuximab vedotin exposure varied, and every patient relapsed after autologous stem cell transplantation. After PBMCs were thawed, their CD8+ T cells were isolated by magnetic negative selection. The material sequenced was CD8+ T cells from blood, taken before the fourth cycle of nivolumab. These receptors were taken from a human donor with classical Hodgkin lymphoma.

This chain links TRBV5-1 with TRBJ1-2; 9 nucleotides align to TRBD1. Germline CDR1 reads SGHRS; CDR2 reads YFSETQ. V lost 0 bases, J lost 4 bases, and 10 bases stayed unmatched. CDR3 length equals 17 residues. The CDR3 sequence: CASSLDSGTGIFYGYTF. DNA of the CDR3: TGCGCCAGCAGCTTGGATAGCGGGACAGGGATTTTCTATGGCTACACCTTC.

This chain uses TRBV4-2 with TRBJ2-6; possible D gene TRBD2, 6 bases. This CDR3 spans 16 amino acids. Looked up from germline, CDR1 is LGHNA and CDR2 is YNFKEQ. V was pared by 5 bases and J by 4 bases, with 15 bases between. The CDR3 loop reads CASSGRGMRGANVLTF. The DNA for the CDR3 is TGTGCCAGCAGCGGGCGGGGAATGAGAGGGGCCAACGTCCTGACTTTC.

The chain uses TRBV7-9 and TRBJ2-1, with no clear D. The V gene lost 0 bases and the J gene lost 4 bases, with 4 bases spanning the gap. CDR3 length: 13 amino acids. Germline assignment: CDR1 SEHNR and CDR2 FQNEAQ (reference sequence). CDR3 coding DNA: TGTGCCAGCAGCTTAGCAGAGTACAATGAGCAGTTCTTC. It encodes CASSLAEYNEQFF.

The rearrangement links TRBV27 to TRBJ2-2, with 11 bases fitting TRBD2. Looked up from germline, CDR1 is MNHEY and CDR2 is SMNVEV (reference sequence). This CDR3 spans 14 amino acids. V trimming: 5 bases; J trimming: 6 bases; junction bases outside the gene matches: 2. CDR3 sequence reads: CASSVAGGPGELFF. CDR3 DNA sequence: TGTGCCAGCAGTGTAGCGGGGGGGCCCGGGGAGCTGTTTTTT.

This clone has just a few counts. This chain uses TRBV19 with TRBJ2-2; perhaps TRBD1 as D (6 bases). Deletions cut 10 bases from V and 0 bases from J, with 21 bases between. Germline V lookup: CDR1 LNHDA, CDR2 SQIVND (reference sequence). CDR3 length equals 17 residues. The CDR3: CATTLLSQGPNTGELFF. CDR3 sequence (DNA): TGTGCCACCACCCTCCTCAGTCAGGGGCCGAACACCGGGGAGCTGTTTTTT.

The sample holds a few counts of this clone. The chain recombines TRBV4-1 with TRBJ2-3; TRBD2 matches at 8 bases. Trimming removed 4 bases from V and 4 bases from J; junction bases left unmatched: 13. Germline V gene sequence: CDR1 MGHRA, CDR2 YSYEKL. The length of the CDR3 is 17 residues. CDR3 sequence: CASSPYGPGGPSDTQYF. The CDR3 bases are TGCGCCAGCAGCCCCTATGGGCCGGGAGGGCCATCAGATACGCAGTATTTT.

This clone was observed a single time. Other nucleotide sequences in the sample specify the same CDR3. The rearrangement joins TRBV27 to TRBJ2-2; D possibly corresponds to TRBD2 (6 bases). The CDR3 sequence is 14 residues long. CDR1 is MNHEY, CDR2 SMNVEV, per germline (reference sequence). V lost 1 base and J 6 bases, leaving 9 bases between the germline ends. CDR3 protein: CASSLYWGAGELFF. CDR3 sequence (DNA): TGTGCCAGCAGTTTATATTGGGGGGCCGGGGAGCTGTTTTTT.

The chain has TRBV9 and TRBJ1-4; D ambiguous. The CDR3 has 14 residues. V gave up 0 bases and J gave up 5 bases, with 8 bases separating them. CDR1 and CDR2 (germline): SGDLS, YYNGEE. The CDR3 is CASSVGAENEKLFF. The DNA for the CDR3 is TGTGCCAGCAGCGTAGGCGCGGAGAATGAAAAACTGTTTTTT. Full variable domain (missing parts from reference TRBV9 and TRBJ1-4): DSGVTQTPKHLITATGQRVTLRCSPRSGDLSVYWYQQSLDQGLQFLIQYYNGEERAKGNILERFSAQQFPDLHSELNLSSLELGDSALYFCASSVGAENEKLFFGSGTQLSVL.

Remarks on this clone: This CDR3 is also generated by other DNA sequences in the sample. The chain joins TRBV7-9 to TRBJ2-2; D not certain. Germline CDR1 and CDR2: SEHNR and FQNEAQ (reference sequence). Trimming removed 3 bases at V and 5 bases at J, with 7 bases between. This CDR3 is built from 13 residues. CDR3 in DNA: TGTGCCAGCAGCTTGTCGGAAACCGGGGAGCTGTTTTTT. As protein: CASSLSETGELFF.

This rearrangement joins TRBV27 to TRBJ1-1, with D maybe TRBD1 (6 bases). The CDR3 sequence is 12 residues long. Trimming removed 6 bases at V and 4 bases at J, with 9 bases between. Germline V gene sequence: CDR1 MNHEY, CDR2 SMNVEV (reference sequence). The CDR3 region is CASRRGSTEAFF. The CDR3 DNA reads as TGTGCCAGCAGGAGGGGGTCCACTGAAGCTTTCTTT.

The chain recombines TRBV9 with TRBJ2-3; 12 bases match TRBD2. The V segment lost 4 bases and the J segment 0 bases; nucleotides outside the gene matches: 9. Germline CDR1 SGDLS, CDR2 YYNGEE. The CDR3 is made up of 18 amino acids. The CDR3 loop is CASSPQGLAGTSTDTQYF. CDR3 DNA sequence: TGTGCCAGCAGCCCCCAGGGACTAGCGGGTACTAGCACAGATACGCAGTATTTT.

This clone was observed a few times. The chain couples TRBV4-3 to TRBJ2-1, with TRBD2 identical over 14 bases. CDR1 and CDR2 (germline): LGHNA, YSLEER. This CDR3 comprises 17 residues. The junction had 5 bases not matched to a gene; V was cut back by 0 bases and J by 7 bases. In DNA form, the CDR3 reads TGCGCCAGCAGCCAAGACAGACTAGCGGGGGGGGCTAATGAGCAGTTCTTC. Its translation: CASSQDRLAGGANEQFF.

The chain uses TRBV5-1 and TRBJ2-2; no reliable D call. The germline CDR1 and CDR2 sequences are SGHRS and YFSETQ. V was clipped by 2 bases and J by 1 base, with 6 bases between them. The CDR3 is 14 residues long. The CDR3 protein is CASSFFQNTGELFF. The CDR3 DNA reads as TGCGCCAGCAGCTTTTTCCAGAACACCGGGGAGCTGTTTTTT.

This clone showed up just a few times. The CDR3 region has the DNA TGTGCCAGCAGTTTATACCAGGGGGCCGGAAACACCATATATTTT. Protein sequence: CASSLYQGAGNTIYF. The chain recombines TRBV27 with TRBJ1-3, with TRBD1 matching over 8 bases. Germline V CDR1 and CDR2: MNHEY, SMNVEV (reference sequence). The trim removed 1 base at V and 4 bases at J, leaving 3 bases unmatched. CDR3 length: 15 residues.

CDR3 amino acids: CASSFGTSGRRSEQFF. The DNA of the CDR3 is TGTGCCAGCAGCTTTGGGACTAGCGGGAGGCGTAGTGAGCAGTTCTTC. The chain couples TRBV14 to TRBJ2-1, with 15 bases matching TRBD2. The CDR3 totals 16 residues. Germline CDR1 and CDR2: SGHDN and FVKESK. With V trimmed by 5 bases and J by 9 bases, 8 bases remained unmatched.

The CDR3 region is CAWGPGLGTYEQYF. The CDR3 DNA sequence: TGTGCCTGGGGGCCGGGACTCGGGACCTACGAGCAGTACTTC. V is TRBV30 and J is TRBJ2-7, with TRBD2 as a possible D gene (6 bases). Trimming shortened V by 5 bases and J by 2 bases, and 16 bases separated the two germline ends. CDR3 size: 14 residues. The germline V gene encodes CDR1 GTSNPN and CDR2 SVGIG (reference sequence).

The CDR3 protein is CAISDLTGAPYEQYF. The CDR3 DNA is TGTGCCATCAGTGATTTGACAGGGGCCCCCTACGAGCAGTACTTC. V usage is TRBV10-3 and J usage is TRBJ2-7; TRBD1 matches at 8 bases. Trimming took 3 bases from V and 2 from J; bases not matched to a gene: 6. Germline assignment: CDR1 ENHRY and CDR2 SYGVKD. The CDR3 contains 15 residues.

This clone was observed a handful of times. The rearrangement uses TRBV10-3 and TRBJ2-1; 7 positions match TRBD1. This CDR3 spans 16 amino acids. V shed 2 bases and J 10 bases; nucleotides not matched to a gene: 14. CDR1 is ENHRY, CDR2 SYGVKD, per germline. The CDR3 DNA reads TGTGCCATCAGTGAGCCAGTGGAGACAGGGTTAGGAGAGCAGTTCTTC. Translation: CAISEPVETGLGEQFF.